The T cell receptor (beta chain) described here comes from a study of shared clonotypes between healthy human individuals (dated by TCRdb to the early 2020s). A note on the overall study: The cohort comprised two women and three men aged 18 to 49 years. For each donor, CD4 naive and CD4 memory were each run on three plates, CD8 naive on two plates, and CD8 memory on one plate. To estimate repertoire size and how much clonotypes are shared between individuals, the study performed deep sequencing of blood TCR repertoires from about five healthy adults. To increase sequencing depth and limit assay-specific biases, TCR repertoire library preparation and sequencing were carried out by different laboratories using diverse techniques. Per donor, leukapheresis produced somewhere between about 0.94 and 9 billion PBMCs.

The donors were healthy, HIV-negative adults with no recently reported acute infections or vaccinations. Only Caucasian adults living in Nashville, Tennessee, USA were represented among the donors. CD4+ T cells were enriched through magnetic negative selection, after which naive cells were positively selected on CD45RA and the remaining negative fraction served as the memory subset. After blood collection by leukapheresis, PBMCs were isolated using Ficoll-Histopaque density gradient centrifugation and then cryopreserved in the vapor phase of liquid nitrogen. Purity and quantity of every magnetically sorted T cell population were checked by analytical flow cytometry. Genomic DNA was isolated from each sorted fraction and quantified by UV absorbance on a Nanodrop 2000c. Using the deep immunoSEQ assay, TCR CDR3 regions were amplified from genomic DNA by multiplex PCR. Extracted genomic DNA from each cell subset was distributed evenly across all wells of several immunoSEQ 96-well plates, and each plate was treated as a replicate. For sorted subsets, roughly 200 ng of genomic DNA, equivalent to around 30,000 T cell genomes, went into each replicate PCR. Purified libraries were measured with a Qubit 3.0 fluorometer, size-checked on a Bioanalyzer 2100, and measured again with the KAPA Library Quantification kit. A separate single-read 150-cycle Illumina NextSeq 550 flow cell was used to sequence each immunoSEQ 96-well plate. In the source study's methods: Because the immunoSEQ output included only junctional sequences and no quality scores, the filtering could not be the same as the filtering used for full-length reads. To assign V/J genes and CDR3, sequences were annotated against IMGT germline references using PyIR, a Python wrapper for IgBLAST v1.9. Reads were removed for weak V/J assignments (E-value above 1e-6), missing CDR3, stop codons, out-of-frame junctions, or ambiguous translated residues. A V3J clonotype was defined by an identical inferred V gene, J gene, and CDR3 amino acid sequence. Percentage overlap between repertoires was calculated by dividing the number of shared unique clonotypes by the size of the smaller repertoire. RTK rarefaction, the Chao1 estimator, and Recon v2.1 estimates of unobserved clonotypes were used to assess repertoire richness. OLGA was used to compute generation probabilities for all TCRbeta clonotypes that the gDNA method yielded from four donors. The table was pulled from immuneACCESS by TCRdb, which kept in-frame rearrangements only. Such tables lose some clones; where checked, under half of the loss comes from unresolved V genes, and the rest has no known cause. That table supplies the V and J calls and clone size; D and trimming were determined from the DNA. The sample table holds roughly 2,500,000 clones, of which roughly 93% were seen once. Of the sample, around 0.37% falls within the top ten clones.

V and J lose 2 bases and 5 bases, and a span of 9 bases separates them. There are 13 amino acids in the CDR3, from cysteine to phenylalanine inclusive. Only the CDR3 portion is preserved as DNA: 39 bases, with reading frame beginning at the first base. The germline V gene (reference sequence) sets CDR1 to MNHEY and CDR2 to SMNVEV. Points the paper makes about the study in general: Clonotypes shared by all four sorted-subset donors showed higher generation probabilities than non-shared clonotypes. Pairwise subsampling led to the expectation that sequencing depth would affect the degree of clonotype sharing among donors. Estimated clonotype richness was generally larger for naive than for memory subsets. The genetic and exposure-history diversity represented was limited by the small number of donors. Sampling was limited to blood, and TCR repertoires in tissue likely differ from TCR repertoires in blood. When a few donors were compared, the shared fraction of clonotypes was 5% to 6.5% for naive CD4, 3.5% to 4% for naive CD8, about 2.5% for memory CD4, and less than 0.45% for memory CD8. Incomplete sequencing was indicated by rarefaction of sorted-subset datasets, despite the large sequencing depth.

Worth noting for this clone: The antigen this receptor binds is unknown. Base qualities are missing; no much larger clone stands one base away. The identical CDR3 is also encoded by other nucleotide sequences in the sample.

The sequenced material came from naive CD4+ T cells from PBMCs. This specimen's cell subset or site label, interpreted: CD45RA+ positively selected. The TCR comes from a man aged 18 to 30 in good health. Some clones in this sample may be carry-over from other donors' samples. Recombination joined TRBV27 with TRBJ2-5; no D gene call is confident. The nucleotide sequence reads as follows: TGTGCCAGCAGTTTAGCTGGTGCGGAGACCCAGTACTTC. It specifies CASSLAGAETQYF.